This T cell receptor (beta chain) was identified during a study of cytomegalovirus exposure and HLA in healthy donors. The study's findings and limits: Later, an analysis found that TCR clusters from the first cohort tended to co-occur in the 90 to 150 validation repertoires. Some 150 TCR beta chains were listed as cytomegalovirus-associated.

Using immunoSEQ multiplex PCR, the repertoire was profiled, and TCRdb retains in-frame clones only, with some absent. This repertoire shows roughly 150,000 clones, roughly 89% found once; its top ten account for about 3%. CDR1 and CDR2 (germline): LGHNA, YNFKEQ. This CDR3 comprises 12 residues. Trimming removed 1 base from V and 7 bases from J, with 5 bases in between. Comments on this clone: What it binds is not known.

The sequenced sample was PBMCs. This chain links TRBV4-2 with TRBJ2-1; the D is unclear. The clonotype originates from a woman aged 18-29 years in good health and CMV-seropositive. CDR3 in amino acids: CASSQGLNEQFF. CDR3 sequence (DNA): TGTGCCAGCAGCCAAGGCCTAAATGAGCAGTTCTTC.